Listed here are 16 T cell receptor beta chains from one sample, sequenced in a study of T cell changes during pregnancy in multiple sclerosis. Repertoires were generated with immunoSEQ multiplex PCR, while TCRdb's copy carries only in-frame clones and drops some. The sample includes around 48,000 clones, around 92% of them seen just once. This specimen was CD4+ T cells from peripheral blood mononuclear cells, taken in the third trimester of pregnancy. These receptors all stem from a female donor with multiple sclerosis, enrolled in a pregnancy study.

This clone appeared a single time. The chain carries TRBV5-1 and TRBJ2-2, with 10 bases identical to TRBD2. Germline V gene sequence: CDR1 SGHRS, CDR2 YFSETQ. The V and J ends lost 8 bases and 5 bases, in that order; junction bases with no gene match: 12. CDR3 length equals 16 residues. The CDR3 spells CASRPRELAGTGELFF. The CDR3 region has the DNA TGCGCCAGTCGACCCCGTGAACTAGCGGGGACCGGGGAGCTGTTTTTT.

This chain links TRBV29-1 with TRBJ2-3; 7 nucleotides line up with TRBD2. The CDR3 totals 11 residues. CDR1 and CDR2 (germline): SQVTM, ANQGSEA. V was clipped by 7 bases and J by 4 bases; unmatched bases: 2. The chain's CDR3 is CSGGLSDTQYF. The CDR3 region has the DNA TGCAGCGGGGGACTATCAGATACGCAGTATTTT.

The rearrangement uses TRBV6-5 and TRBJ1-2, with 9 bases that match TRBD1. V shed 2 bases, J shed 8 bases, and the junction held 6 bases outside the gene matches. The germline gives CDR1 MNHEY, CDR2 SVGAGI. This CDR3 is built from 14 residues. The CDR3 coding sequence is TGTGCCAGCAGTTACATGGACAGGGGATGGGGCTACACCTTC. Translating gives CASSYMDRGWGYTF.

The J gene is TRBJ2-3, the V gene TRBV6-5; TRBD2 matches 7 bases. Trimming took 5 bases from V and 0 from J; bases not matched to a gene: 2. Germline V CDR1 and CDR2: MNHEY, SVGAGI. The CDR3 consists of 14 residues. This chain's CDR3 is CASSRSGSTDTQYF. As DNA, the CDR3 is TGTGCCAGCAGTCGTAGCGGGAGCACAGATACGCAGTATTTT.

The rearrangement links TRBV4-2 to TRBJ2-3; 13 bases are a match to TRBD2. Germline values: CDR1 LGHNA, CDR2 YNFKEQ. This CDR3 comprises 17 residues. V shed 2 bases, J shed 2 bases, and the junction held 4 bases outside the gene matches. The CDR3 here is CASSQSGTSGNTDTQYF. The CDR3 DNA is TGTGCCAGCAGCCAATCCGGGACTAGCGGGAACACAGATACGCAGTATTTT.

The chain combines TRBV28 with TRBJ2-6; TRBD2 is a possible D gene (6 bases). Germline CDR1 is MDHEN and CDR2 is SYDVKM. V dropped 5 bases and J dropped 4 bases, with 18 bases sitting between them. There are 17 residues in the CDR3. CDR3 region: CASSAGLEPGGANVLTF. CDR3 coding DNA: TGTGCCAGCAGTGCGGGACTTGAGCCGGGAGGGGCCAACGTCCTGACTTTC.

This clone showed up just a few times. This chain connects TRBV28 to TRBJ1-1; no firm D call. This CDR3 comprises 14 residues. Per the germline V gene, CDR1 is MDHEN and CDR2 is SYDVKM. Trimming left V 2 bases short and J 7 bases short, with 14 bases between. The CDR3 is CASSLMGGLFEAFF. The DNA for the CDR3 is TGTGCCAGCAGTTTAATGGGAGGGTTGTTTGAAGCTTTCTTT.

The CDR3 nucleotides read TGTGCCAGCACCAACTCCGGGACAGGTCCCTACGAGCAGTACTTC. As protein: CASTNSGTGPYEQYF. V and J are TRBV6-6 and TRBJ2-7, with 8 bases matching TRBD1. CDR1 and CDR2 (germline): MNHNY, SVGAGI (reference sequence). The length of the CDR3 is 15 residues. With 7 bases clipped from V and 2 bases from J, the junction kept 10 bases outside the gene matches.

The chain employs TRBV19 and TRBJ2-3, with a weak D call TRBD2 (5 bases). Trimming stripped 1 base from V and 4 bases from J, with 12 bases between. This CDR3 region has 15 residues. The germline gives CDR1 LNHDA, CDR2 SQIVND (reference sequence). The CDR3, as DNA: TGTGCCAGTAGTATAGGGGGAGCCCCCCCAGATACGCAGTATTTT. Protein: CASSIGGAPPDTQYF.

This chain joins TRBV21-1 and TRBJ2-1; TRBD2 is the table's D call and was not checked against the DNA. TRBV21-1 is labeled a pseudogene. This CDR3 comprises 13 residues. CDR3 amino acids: CASSIPLPGLQFF. For the CDR3, the DNA is TGTGCCAGCAGCATACCCCTCCCGGGACTGCAGTTCTTC.

This CDR3 is CASSLQGTETQYF. The CDR3 DNA follows: TGTGCCAGCAGCTTACAGGGGACGGAGACCCAGTACTTC. This chain uses TRBV5-4 with TRBJ2-5, with TRBD1 identical over 7 bases. This CDR3 region has 13 residues. The trim removed 2 bases at V and 5 bases at J, leaving 3 bases unmatched. Germline V gives CDR1 SGHNT, CDR2 YYREEE (reference sequence). The full variable domain, rest sourced from reference TRBV5-4 and TRBJ2-5, is ETGVTQSPTHLIKTRGQQVTLRCSSQSGHNTVSWYQQALGQGPQFIFQYYREEENGRGNFPPRFSGLQFPNYSSELNVNALELDDSALYLCASSLQGTETQYFGPGTRLLVL.

The chain employs TRBV7-9 and TRBJ2-5; D is undetermined. Germline CDR1 reads SEHNR; CDR2 reads FQNEAQ (reference sequence). This CDR3 comprises 15 residues. V was shortened by 4 bases and J by 0 bases, with 12 bases between the two germline ends. The CDR3 nucleotides read TGTGCCAGCAGCTACCAGCGCCTGTACCAAGAGACCCAGTACTTC. It encodes CASSYQRLYQETQYF.

This rearrangement joins TRBV6-5 to TRBJ2-3; 11 bases are shared with TRBD2. The germline V gene encodes CDR1 MNHEY and CDR2 SVGAGI. After removal of 4 bases from V and 4 bases from J, the junction contained 7 bases not matched to a gene. CDR3 size: 16 residues. The DNA for the CDR3 is TGTGCCAGCAGTTTCAGGACTAGCGGGTACCCAGATACGCAGTATTTT. Residues: CASSFRTSGYPDTQYF.

About this clone: This sample also contains other DNA sequences that code for the same CDR3. The chain's CDR3 is CASSLSGAGANVLTF. In DNA, the CDR3 is TGTGCCAGCAGTTTATCCGGAGCTGGGGCCAACGTCCTGACTTTC. This sequence joins TRBV28 and TRBJ2-6; D is unresolved. The germline V and J ends were trimmed by 1 base and 2 bases, with 6 bases remaining between them. Per the germline V gene, CDR1 is MDHEN and CDR2 is SYDVKM. The CDR3 contains 15 residues.

The gene calls are TRBV6-5 and TRBJ2-2; 7 bases agree with TRBD1. The germline V gene encodes CDR1 MNHEY and CDR2 SVGAGI. With 1 base clipped from V and 4 bases from J, the junction kept 6 bases outside the gene matches. CDR3 length equals 16 residues. CDR3 bases: TGTGCCAGCAGTTACTTATGGACAGGTTCCACCGGGGAGCTGTTTTTT. It translates to CASSYLWTGSTGELFF.

The chain carries TRBV13 and TRBJ2-2, with unresolved D. The ends were cut back, 1 base at V and 5 bases at J, with 8 bases in the middle. CDR1 and CDR2 from the germline V gene are PRHDT and FYEKMQ (reference sequence). The CDR3 has 14 amino acids. The CDR3 DNA is TGTGCCAGCAGCTTAGCCCCTAAAACCGGGGAGCTGTTTTTT. Translation: CASSLAPKTGELFF.